A selection of T cell receptor beta chains follows, all from one sample in a study of blood T cell repertoires in COVID-19. Profiled with immunoSEQ multiplex PCR; TCRdb holds only in-frame clones, not every one. Here the sample spans about 70,000 clones, about 83% being singletons. Sequences were obtained from peripheral blood. The receptor set was obtained from a young man with COVID-19, enrolled during active disease. Both conserved end residues are part of each CDR3.

V: TRBV29-1
J: TRBJ1-3
CDR3: CSVENRASGNTIYF

V: TRBV2
J: TRBJ1-4
CDR3: CASSFDIGGEKLFF

V: TRBV29-1
J: TRBJ1-2
CDR3: CSAGQVYGYTF

V: TRBV19
J: TRBJ2-3
CDR3: CASRSLIPTDTQYF

V: TRBV27
J: TRBJ2-1
CDR3: CASSIRSSGGNEQFF

V: TRBV30
J: TRBJ1-4
CDR3: CAWSVQAVSNEKLFF

V: TRBV6-5
J: TRBJ1-1
CDR3: CASSFTQGTEAFF

V: TRBV30
J: TRBJ2-5
CDR3: CAWSVTGLGRTQYF

V: TRBV29-1
J: TRBJ2-1
CDR3: CSVGTGGYNEQFF

V: TRBV5-5
J: TRBJ1-1
CDR3: CASSYFDTNTEAFF

V: TRBV28
J: TRBJ2-7
CDR3: CASSLLGGQYEQYF

V: TRBV7-9
J: TRBJ1-1
CDR3: CASSPRTGARDTEAFF

V: TRBV30
J: TRBJ1-1
CDR3: CAWDSGTGGDTEAFF

V: TRBV9
J: TRBJ1-1
CDR3: CASSPTGTANTEAFF

V: TRBV19
J: TRBJ2-1
CDR3: CATAGLGYNEQFF

V: TRBV4-2
J: TRBJ1-5
CDR3: CASSQAGGDLNQPQHF

V: TRBV6-6
J: TRBJ1-5
CDR3: CASGRQGIGQPQHF

V: TRBV14
J: TRBJ1-6
CDR3: CASSPGVSSPLHF

V: TRBV6-5
J: TRBJ1-1
CDR3: CASSYDYRVPEAFF

V: TRBV11-2
J: TRBJ1-2
CDR3: CASSATGVLGYTF

V: TRBV10-3
J: TRBJ1-1
CDR3: CAISERSGNTEAFF

V: TRBV15
J: TRBJ2-1
CDR3: CATSSLSSAASNEQFF

V: TRBV2
J: TRBJ2-7
CDR3: CASSPRLLIYEQYF

V: TRBV3-1/TRBV3-2
J: TRBJ2-1
CDR3: CASSPWGVAGSEQFF

V: TRBV29-1
J: TRBJ2-7
CDR3: CSVLNPSGSYEQYF

V: TRBV2
J: TRBJ2-7
CDR3: CASRGDSRYEQYF

V: TRBV27
J: TRBJ1-2
CDR3: CATGRDNYGYTF

V: TRBV2
J: TRBJ2-5
CDR3: CASRANDRHGETQYF

V: TRBV9
J: TRBJ2-1
CDR3: CASSVQNLAGAFDEQFF